What follows are 25 T cell receptor beta chains derived from one specimen sequenced in a study of cytomegalovirus exposure and HLA in healthy donors. This PCR relied on a set of 60 Vbeta primers and 13 Jbeta primers. Assay: immunoSEQ multiplex PCR; the TCRdb copy retains only in-frame clones and omits some. This repertoire shows about 160,000 clones, 60% to 80% found once; its top ten account for roughly 1.4%. Sequenced input: PBMCs. These receptors all come from a woman in her thirties in good health and CMV-seronegative.

The chain joins TRBV7-9 to TRBJ2-2, with TRBD1 identical over 8 bases. Trimming cost V 5 bases and J 1 base; bases outside gene matches: 3. Germline CDR1 SEHNR, CDR2 FQNEAQ (reference sequence). This CDR3 has 15 residues. The CDR3 bases are TGTGCCAGCAGCCGTGGACAGGGGAACACCGGGGAGCTGTTTTTT. This translates into CASSRGQGNTGELFF.

This clone was seen once. V gene TRBV5-6 combines with J gene TRBJ1-3, with 8 nucleotides matching TRBD1. Germline CDR1 is SGHDT and CDR2 is YYEEEE. The ends lost 2 bases at V and 4 bases at J; junction bases unmatched: 8. The CDR3 is made up of 16 amino acids. The CDR3 DNA reads TGTGCCAGCAGCTTACGCACTACAGGGGGAGGAAACACCATATATTTT. Translation gives CASSLRTTGGGNTIYF.

A remark on this clone: The junction does not match germline at one end; this may be a read error. J is TRBJ1-1 and V is TRBV29-1; no reliable D call. Germline V gene lookup returns CDR1 SQVTM and CDR2 ANQGSEA. The CDR3 loop spans 12 amino acids. The CDR3 DNA sequence: TGCAGCGTTGGAGGATTGAACTCTGAAGCTTTCTTT. Protein product: CSVGGLNSEAFF. The entire variable domain, with the rest obtained from reference TRBV29-1 and TRBJ1-1, is as follows: SAVISQKPSRDICQRGTSLTIQCQVDSQVTMMFWYRQQPGQSLTLIATANQGSEATYESGFVIDKFPISRPNLTFSTLTVSNMSPEDSSIYLCSVGGLNSEAFFGQGTRLTVV.

This clone occurred once. The chain uses TRBV6-5 and TRBJ2-2; D gene unclear. In germline, CDR1 is MNHEY, CDR2 SVGAGI. Trimming took off 0 bases at V and 4 bases at J, with 3 bases between the two ends. CDR3 size: 13 residues. This chain's CDR3 is CASSYSFTGELFF. The CDR3 nucleotides are TGTGCCAGCAGTTACTCCTTCACCGGGGAGCTGTTTTTT.

The chain employs TRBV2 and TRBJ1-5; D is unresolved. This CDR3 spans 14 amino acids. Trimming took off 6 bases at V and 5 bases at J, with 14 bases between the two ends. CDR1 is SNHLY and CDR2 is FYNNEI in the germline V gene. The CDR3 DNA reads TGTGCCAGCAGCCAAGAGTCCGGGGATCAGCCCCAGCATTTT. It translates to CASSQESGDQPQHF.

This chain uses TRBV19 with TRBJ2-5; TRBD1 agrees at 7 bases. This CDR3 contains 15 residues. Germline assignment: CDR1 LNHDA and CDR2 SQIVND (reference sequence). V lost 6 bases to trimming and J lost 6 bases; unmatched junction nucleotides: 13. The CDR3 protein is CASSIDRVVQKTQYF. CDR3 DNA: TGTGCCAGTAGCATCGACAGGGTAGTGCAAAAGACCCAGTACTTC.

This chain links TRBV27 with TRBJ2-1; 7 bases match TRBD1. CDR1 and CDR2 from the germline V gene are MNHEY and SMNVEV (reference sequence). After removal of 4 bases from V and 8 bases from J, the junction contained 11 bases not matched to a gene. The CDR3 sequence is 15 residues long. The CDR3 sequence is CASSYRGIGVDEQFF. Here the CDR3 DNA reads TGTGCCAGCAGTTACAGGGGAATCGGAGTTGATGAGCAGTTCTTC.

This clone was seen just once. The chain employs TRBV9 and TRBJ1-6, with D unclear. The CDR3 has 12 residues. Germline V lookup: CDR1 SGDLS, CDR2 YYNGEE. Trimming left V 2 bases short and J 10 bases short, with 7 bases between. This CDR3 is CASSVYQSPLHF. For the CDR3, the DNA is TGTGCCAGCAGCGTCTACCAATCACCCCTCCACTTT.

The chain has TRBV5-8 and TRBJ1-6; the match to TRBD1 covers 8 bases. CDR1 and CDR2 (germline): SGHTS, YDEGEE. The J segment lost 0 bases and the V segment lost 5 bases, leaving 16 bases of the junction unmatched. The CDR3 runs to 20 residues. CDR3 sequence (DNA): TGTGCCAGCAGTCTGTCGTCAGGGGGCACCCCGGGCTCCTATAATTCACCCCTCCACTTT. This codes for CASSLSSGGTPGSYNSPLHF.

The genes are TRBV7-2 and TRBJ2-7; 7 positions agree with TRBD2. The germline gives CDR1 SGHTA, CDR2 FQGNSA. This CDR3 region has 16 residues. Trimming at V came to 5 bases and at J to 0 bases, leaving 10 bases not matched to a gene. The CDR3 sequence: CASSQGWPSGSYEQYF. DNA of the CDR3: TGTGCCAGCAGCCAAGGATGGCCTAGCGGCTCCTACGAGCAGTACTTC.

This chain connects TRBV6-6 to TRBJ2-2; 8 bases map to TRBD2. This CDR3 has 15 residues. CDR1 is MNHNY and CDR2 is SVGAGI in the germline V gene (reference sequence). The V segment lost 6 bases and the J segment 5 bases; nucleotides outside the gene matches: 8. The CDR3 loop reads CASSIAGTLTGELFF. The CDR3 bases are TGTGCCAGCAGCATAGCGGGGACCCTGACCGGGGAGCTGTTTTTT.

Of note for this clone: The junction differs from germline at one of its ends, possibly a read error. The chain carries TRBV9 and TRBJ2-2; a weak D match, TRBD2 (5 bases). This CDR3 is 13 amino acids long. Germline CDR1 reads SGDLS; CDR2 reads YYNGEE. The CDR3 nucleotides read TGTGCCAGCAGCCCGACACCCACCGGGAAGCTGTTTTTT. Translated: CASSPTPTGKLFF.

This clone showed up many times. The chain is built from TRBV7-6 and TRBJ2-7; 12 bases line up with TRBD1. Germline V gene data show CDR1 as SGHVS and CDR2 as FNYEAQ. The CDR3 has 14 amino acids. Trimming took 7 bases from V and 7 from J; bases not matched to a gene: 8. The CDR3 reads CASKLGTGGSEQYF. DNA for the CDR3: TGTGCCAGCAAACTCGGGACAGGGGGCTCAGAGCAGTACTTC.

This rearrangement joins TRBV19 to TRBJ2-1, with TRBD2 matching 11 bases. Germline values: CDR1 LNHDA, CDR2 SQIVND (reference sequence). The CDR3 is 13 amino acids. J gave up 4 bases and V 11 bases, and 4 bases lay outside the gene matches. The CDR3 coding sequence is TGTGCCGCGACTAGCGGGAAGTACAATGAGCAGTTCTTC. This gives the protein CAATSGKYNEQFF.

The chain couples TRBV28 to TRBJ1-1, with D possibly TRBD1 on 6 matching bases. The CDR3 covers 14 residues. CDR1 MDHEN and CDR2 SYDVKM come from the germline V gene. V shed 2 bases and J shed 4 bases, with 11 bases lying between them. The CDR3 is CASSLIRTVTEAFF. In nucleotides, the CDR3 is TGTGCCAGCAGTTTAATTAGGACAGTCACTGAAGCTTTCTTT. Based on the CDR3 plus reference TRBV28 and TRBJ1-1, the full variable domain is DVKVTQSSRYLVKRTGEKVFLECVQDMDHENMFWYRQDPGLGLRLIYFSYDVKMKEKGDIPEGYSVSREKKERFSLILESASTNQTSMYLCASSLIRTVTEAFFGQGTRLTVV.

The chain combines TRBV15 with TRBJ2-3; D is possibly TRBD1 (6 bases). This CDR3 spans 15 amino acids. V lost 3 bases, J lost 0 bases, and 10 bases lay in between. Germline assignment: CDR1 LNHNV and CDR2 YYDKDF (reference sequence). The CDR3 protein is CATSRGAISTDTQYF. CDR3 nucleotide sequence: TGTGCCACCAGCAGGGGGGCCATTAGCACAGATACGCAGTATTTT.

This chain uses TRBV5-1 with TRBJ2-1, with D possibly TRBD1 on 6 matching bases. CDR3 size: 17 residues. Trimming shortened V by 3 bases and J by 3 bases, and 19 bases separated the two germline ends. From germline, CDR1 is SGHRS and CDR2 YFSETQ. CDR3 sequence reads: CASSSLYRERNYNEQFF. CDR3 DNA: TGCGCCAGCAGCTCCCTATACAGGGAAAGGAACTACAATGAGCAGTTCTTC. Complete variable domain (other parts from reference TRBV5-1 and TRBJ2-1): KAGVTQTPRYLIKTRGQQVTLSCSPISGHRSVSWYQQTPGQGLQFLFEYFSETQRNKGNFPGRFSGRQFSNSRSEMNVSTLELGDSALYLCASSSLYRERNYNEQFFGPGTRLTVL.

This clone was detected once. This chain links TRBV29-1 with TRBJ1-1; TRBD1 might be the D (6 bases). The CDR3 loop spans 12 amino acids. V was clipped by 7 bases and J by 0 bases, with 9 bases between them. Germline CDR1 is SQVTM and CDR2 is ANQGSEA. The CDR3 protein is CSGGQMNTEAFF. CDR3 coding DNA: TGCAGCGGGGGACAAATGAACACTGAAGCTTTCTTT.

The gene calls are TRBV19 and TRBJ2-7, with D unclear. This CDR3 is built from 14 residues. V lost 3 bases and J lost 3, with 12 bases in between. The germline CDR1 and CDR2 sequences are LNHDA and SQIVND (reference sequence). CDR3 protein: CASSMRLDLYEQYF. The CDR3 bases are TGTGCCAGTAGTATGAGATTAGATCTCTACGAGCAGTACTTC. Variable domain in full (rest from reference TRBV19 and TRBJ2-7): DGGITQSPKYLFRKEGQNVTLSCEQNLNHDAMYWYRQDPGQGLRLIYYSQIVNDFQKGDIAEGYSVSREKKESFPLTVTSAQKNPTAFYLCASSMRLDLYEQYFGPGTRLTVT.

V is TRBV6-6 and J is TRBJ2-7; 11 bases match TRBD2. The CDR3 consists of 15 residues. The V segment lost 6 bases and the J segment 3 bases; nucleotides outside the gene matches: 7. Looked up from germline, CDR1 is MNHNY and CDR2 is SVGAGI (reference sequence). CDR3 sequence: CASSRTSGGLYEQYF. The CDR3 DNA reads as TGTGCCAGCAGCCGAACTAGCGGGGGACTCTACGAGCAGTACTTC.

The chain carries TRBV5-6 and TRBJ1-2; D gene unclear. Germline V CDR1 and CDR2: SGHDT, YYEEEE. V was pared by 0 bases and J by 8 bases, with 5 bases between. This CDR3 region has 11 residues. Here the CDR3 DNA reads TGTGCCAGCAGCTTGGGGGCGGGCTACACCTTC. Translation gives CASSLGAGYTF.

The V and J genes are TRBV2 and TRBJ2-2, with TRBD2 as a possible D gene (6 bases). Trimming shortened V by 5 bases and J by 8 bases, and 18 bases separated the two germline ends. Germline CDR1 and CDR2: SNHLY and FYNNEI. The CDR3 covers 15 residues. CDR3 protein: CASSLATGTQGELFF. In DNA, the CDR3 is TGTGCCAGCAGTCTTGCGACCGGGACTCAAGGGGAGCTGTTTTTT.

V usage is TRBV5-1 and J usage is TRBJ1-1; TRBD1 aligns across 10 bases. This CDR3 contains 17 residues. J lost 0 bases, V lost 4 bases, and 9 bases had no gene match. Germline CDR1 SGHRS, CDR2 YFSETQ. CDR3 in amino acids: CASSGWTGGLMNTEAFF. The CDR3 nucleotides read TGCGCCAGCAGCGGATGGACAGGGGGTCTCATGAACACTGAAGCTTTCTTT.

This sequence joins TRBV13 and TRBJ1-4; 8 nucleotides align to TRBD1. J was trimmed by 6 bases and V by 5 bases; bases with no gene match: 8. This CDR3 spans 15 amino acids. Germline assignment: CDR1 PRHDT and CDR2 FYEKMQ (reference sequence). Here the CDR3 DNA reads TGTGCCAGCAGCCTCCTCAGGGGGCCGGATGAAAAACTGTTTTTT. Protein product: CASSLLRGPDEKLFF.

The gene calls are TRBV5-4 and TRBJ1-4; a weak D match, TRBD1 (5 bases). Trimming stripped 4 bases from V and 7 bases from J, with 14 bases between. CDR1 is SGHNT, CDR2 YYREEE, per germline (reference sequence). This CDR3 contains 14 residues. The CDR3 nucleotides are TGTGCCAGCAGCCGGTGGGGGGTTGGTGAAAAACTGTTTTTT. This sequence encodes CASSRWGVGEKLFF.